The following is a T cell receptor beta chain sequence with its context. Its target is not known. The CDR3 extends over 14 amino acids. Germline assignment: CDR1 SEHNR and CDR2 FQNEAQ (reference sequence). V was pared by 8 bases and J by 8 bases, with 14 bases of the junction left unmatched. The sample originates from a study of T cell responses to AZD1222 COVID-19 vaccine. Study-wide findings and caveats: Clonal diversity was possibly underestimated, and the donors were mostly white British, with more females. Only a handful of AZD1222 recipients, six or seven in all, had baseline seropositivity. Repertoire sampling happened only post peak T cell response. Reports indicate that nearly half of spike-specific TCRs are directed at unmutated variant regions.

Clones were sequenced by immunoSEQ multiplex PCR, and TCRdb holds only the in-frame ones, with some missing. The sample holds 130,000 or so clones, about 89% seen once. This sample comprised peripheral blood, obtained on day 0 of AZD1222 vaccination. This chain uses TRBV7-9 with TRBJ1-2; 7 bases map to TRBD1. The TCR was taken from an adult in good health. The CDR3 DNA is TGTGCCAGCGGAGACCAGACAGGGCAGGGCGGCTACACCTTC. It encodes CASGDQTGQGGYTF.